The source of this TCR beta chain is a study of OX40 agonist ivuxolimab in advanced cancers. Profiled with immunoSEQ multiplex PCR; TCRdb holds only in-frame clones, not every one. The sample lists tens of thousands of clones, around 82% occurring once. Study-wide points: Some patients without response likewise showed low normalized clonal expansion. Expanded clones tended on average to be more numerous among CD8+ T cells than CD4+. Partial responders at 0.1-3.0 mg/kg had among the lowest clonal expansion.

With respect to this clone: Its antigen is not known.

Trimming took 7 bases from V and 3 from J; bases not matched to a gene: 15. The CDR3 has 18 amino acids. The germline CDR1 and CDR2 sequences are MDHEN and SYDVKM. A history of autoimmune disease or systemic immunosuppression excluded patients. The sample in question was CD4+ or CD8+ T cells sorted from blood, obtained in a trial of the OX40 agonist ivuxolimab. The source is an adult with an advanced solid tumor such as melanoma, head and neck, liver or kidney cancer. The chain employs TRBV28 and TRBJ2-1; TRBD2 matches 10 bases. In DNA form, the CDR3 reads TGTGCCAGCACCCAATCCGGACTAGCGGTTACACTCTACAATGAGCAGTTCTTC. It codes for CASTQSGLAVTLYNEQFF.